The 7 T cell receptor beta chains below all came from one sample that was sequenced in a study of response to subunit inactivated influenza vaccine. From the RT-PCR reads, TCRdb called clonotypes with MiXCR, one entry per CDR3 protein. The top ten hold 2.5% to 3.5% of the sample, which has roughly 500,000 distinct CDR3 sequences, under 25% seen once. This sample also appeared in a second study, on T cells expressing NK-cell markers. That study reports: TCR beta cDNA was generated via 5'RACE template switching incorporating UMIs.

Sample: CD4+ T cells sorted from PBMCs, taken 11 to 12 days after vaccination. These receptors all come from a man aged 45 to 65 who received an inactivated influenza vaccine.

V is TRBV29-1 and J is TRBJ2-1; D might be TRBD2 (7 bases). Germline V gives CDR1 SQVTM, CDR2 ANQGSEA. V gave up 0 bases and J gave up 10 bases, with 25 bases separating them. The CDR3 totals 17 residues. The CDR3 nucleotides read TGCAGCGTTGAAGATCAAAGGGGGGGCGGGAAACTGGGCGAGCAGTTCTTC. Protein: CSVEDQRGGGKLGEQFF.

A few counts support this clonotype. This rearrangement joins TRBV5-1 to TRBJ1-1, with no clear D. Trimming removed 0 bases from V and 4 bases from J, with 7 bases in between. CDR3 length: 13 residues. Germline-derived CDR1 and CDR2 are SGHRS and YFSETQ. CDR3: CASSLGPITEAFF. CDR3 bases: TGCGCCAGCAGCTTGGGCCCGATCACTGAAGCTTTCTTT.

The V gene is TRBV30, the J gene TRBJ2-5, with D perhaps TRBD2 (6 bases). CDR1 is GTSNPN and CDR2 is SVGIG in the germline V gene (reference sequence). The V and J ends lost 3 bases and 5 bases respectively, with 16 bases between them. The CDR3 totals 14 residues. The CDR3 DNA follows: TGTGCCTGGAGCGGCGGAGGGCCTGGGGAGACCCAGTACTTC. Its protein is CAWSGGGPGETQYF.

This clonotype was seen more than once but under ten times. V usage is TRBV5-1 and J usage is TRBJ1-4; perhaps TRBD1 as D (6 bases). Trimming stripped 2 bases from V and 0 bases from J, with 11 bases between. The germline V gene encodes CDR1 SGHRS and CDR2 YFSETQ. The CDR3 is 16 amino acids. CDR3 amino acids: CASSLGTPATNEKLFF. CDR3 DNA sequence: TGCGCCAGCAGCTTAGGGACACCTGCAACTAATGAAAAACTGTTTTTT.

The chain is built from TRBV7-2 and TRBJ2-1; D remains unclear. The CDR3 totals 15 residues. Germline CDR1 is SGHTA and CDR2 is FQGNSA. The V and J ends lost 1 base and 6 bases respectively, with 13 bases between them. The DNA of the CDR3 is TGTGCCAGCAGCTTAGGCTACCAAAGAGGCAATGAGCAGTTCTTC. This translates into CASSLGYQRGNEQFF.

The V and J genes are TRBV6-2 or TRBV6-3 and TRBJ2-2; the D gene is possibly TRBD1 (6 bases). The CDR3 is 14 residues long. CDR1 MNHEY and CDR2 SVGEGT come from the germline V gene. Trimming stripped 5 bases from V and 6 bases from J, with 13 bases between. The CDR3 DNA sequence: TGTGCCAGCAGTCATGGGGACACGTCCGGGGAGCTGTTTTTT. Protein product: CASSHGDTSGELFF.

The genes are TRBV3-1 and TRBJ1-1; D is unclear. The CDR3 totals 15 residues. The V end was cut by 0 bases, the J end by 0 bases, with 8 bases between. From germline, CDR1 is LGHDT and CDR2 YNNKEL (reference sequence). The CDR3 region has the DNA TGTGCCAGCAGCCAAGAAAGAGTAATGAACACTGAAGCTTTCTTT. Amino acids: CASSQERVMNTEAFF.